This T cell receptor beta chain comes out of a study of beta chain features in type 1 diabetes. Study-wide context: Cell yields, gender and age were similar in healthy donors and patients. The study's findings and limits: Patients with Type 1 diabetes showed moderately but significantly shorter TCRB CDR3s in all four CD4+ subsets.

Points on this clone: Its specificity is not known.

All of the isolated RNA was reverse transcribed, so expressed TCRB transcripts were sequenced. Only in-frame clones appear in the TCRdb table, and some are missing; sequencing was by immunoSEQ multiplex PCR. Of roughly 240,000 clones in the sample, less than 15% were seen once. V lost 7 bases, J lost 1 base, and 5 bases stayed unmatched. Germline V lookup: CDR1 MDHEN, CDR2 SYDVKM. The CDR3 sequence is 14 residues long. The receptor's source is a woman in her thirties or forties in good health. Sequenced: naive CD4+ T cells from blood. The rearrangement uses TRBV28 and TRBJ2-3; 7 bases fit TRBD2. CDR3 loop: CASTSSGGTDTQYF. Written as DNA, the CDR3 is TGTGCCAGCACCTCGAGCGGGGGCACAGATACGCAGTATTTT.